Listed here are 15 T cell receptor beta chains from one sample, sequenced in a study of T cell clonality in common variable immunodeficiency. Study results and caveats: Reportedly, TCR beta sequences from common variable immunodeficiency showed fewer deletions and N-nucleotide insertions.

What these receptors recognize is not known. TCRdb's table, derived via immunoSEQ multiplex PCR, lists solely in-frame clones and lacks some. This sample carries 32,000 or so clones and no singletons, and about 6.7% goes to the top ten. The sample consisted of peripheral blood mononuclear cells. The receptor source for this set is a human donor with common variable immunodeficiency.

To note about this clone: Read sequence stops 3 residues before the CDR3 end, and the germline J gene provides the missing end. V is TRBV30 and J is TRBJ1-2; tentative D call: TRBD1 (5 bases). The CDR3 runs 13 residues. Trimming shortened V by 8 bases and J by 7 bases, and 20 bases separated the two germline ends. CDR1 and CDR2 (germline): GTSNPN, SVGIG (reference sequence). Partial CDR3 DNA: TGTGCCGGACGATTACAGGCGACGGGTGGC. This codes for CAGRLQATGG. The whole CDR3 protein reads CAGRLQATGGYTF.

Incomplete CDR3 DNA: TGTGCCTGGAGAAGGGGGGGGCTGAACACTGAA. It codes for CAWRRGGLNTE. The entire CDR3 reads CAWRRGGLNTEAFF. V usage is TRBV30 and J usage is TRBJ1-1; possible D gene TRBD1, 6 bases. The CDR3 is cut off 3 residues early in the read; its end comes from the germline J gene. V lost 3 bases, J lost 0 bases, and 11 bases lay in between. CDR1 is GTSNPN, CDR2 SVGIG, per germline (reference sequence). This CDR3 is built from 14 residues.

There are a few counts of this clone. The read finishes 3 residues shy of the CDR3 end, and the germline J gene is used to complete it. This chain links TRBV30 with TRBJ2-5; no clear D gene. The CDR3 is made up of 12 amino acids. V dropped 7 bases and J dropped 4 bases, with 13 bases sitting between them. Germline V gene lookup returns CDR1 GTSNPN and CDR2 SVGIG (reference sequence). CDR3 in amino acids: CAFDKGPETQYF. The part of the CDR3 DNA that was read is TGTGCCTTCGACAAGGGCCCAGAGACC. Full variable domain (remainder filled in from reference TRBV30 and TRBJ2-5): SQTIHQWPATLVQPVGSPLSLECTVEGTSNPNLYWYRQAAGRGLQLLFYSVGIGQISSEVPQNLSASRPQDRQFILSSKKLLLSDSGFYLCAFDKGPETQYFGPGTRLLVL.

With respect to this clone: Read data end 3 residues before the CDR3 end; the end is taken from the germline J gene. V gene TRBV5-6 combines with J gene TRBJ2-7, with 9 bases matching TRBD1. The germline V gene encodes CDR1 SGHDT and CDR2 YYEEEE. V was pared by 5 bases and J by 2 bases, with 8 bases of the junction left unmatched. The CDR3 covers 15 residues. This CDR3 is CASRGGTGSTYEQYF. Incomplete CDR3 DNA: TGTGCCAGCAGGGGGGGGACAGGGAGTACCTACGAG.

CDR3 bases read: TGTGCCAGCAGCTCTGACAGGGAGGGGGGTCAGCCC. It codes for CASSSDREGGQP. The entire CDR3 sequence reads CASSSDREGGQPQHF. The chain recombines TRBV7-9 with TRBJ1-5, with 7 bases aligning to TRBD1. The CDR3 is cut off 3 residues early in the read; its end comes from the germline J gene. Trimming removed 4 bases from V and 6 bases from J; junction bases left unmatched: 9. Germline V gene sequence: CDR1 SEHNR, CDR2 FQNEAQ (reference sequence). The CDR3 is 15 residues long.

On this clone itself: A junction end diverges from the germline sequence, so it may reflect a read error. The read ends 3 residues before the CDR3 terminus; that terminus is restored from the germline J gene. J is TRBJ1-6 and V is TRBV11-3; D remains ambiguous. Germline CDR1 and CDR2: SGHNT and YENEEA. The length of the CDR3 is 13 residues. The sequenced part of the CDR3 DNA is TGTGCCAGCAGCTTAGCACATAAGTCACCC. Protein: CASSLAHKSP. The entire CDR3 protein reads CASSLAHKSPLHF.

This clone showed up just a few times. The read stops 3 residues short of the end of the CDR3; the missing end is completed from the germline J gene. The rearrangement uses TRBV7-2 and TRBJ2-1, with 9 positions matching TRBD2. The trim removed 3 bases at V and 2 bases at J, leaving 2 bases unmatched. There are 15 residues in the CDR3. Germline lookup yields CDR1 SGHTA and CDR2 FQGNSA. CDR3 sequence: CASSLASGTYNEQFF. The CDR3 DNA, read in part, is TGTGCCAGCAGCTTGGCTAGCGGGACCTACAATGAG.

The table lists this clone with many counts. The sequenced CDR3 bases are TGCAGCGTTGCAGGGGAGGGGGCGAGCTACGAG. Amino acid sequence: CSVAGEGASYE. Given in full, the CDR3 is CSVAGEGASYEQYF. J is TRBJ2-7 and V is TRBV29-1; the D gene could be TRBD1 or TRBD2 (7 bases each). The read is 3 residues too short to cover the CDR3 end, so that end is filled in from the germline J gene. CDR1 is SQVTM and CDR2 is ANQGSEA in the germline V gene. The length of the CDR3 is 14 residues. The V gene lost 4 bases and the J gene lost 3 bases, with 16 bases spanning the gap.

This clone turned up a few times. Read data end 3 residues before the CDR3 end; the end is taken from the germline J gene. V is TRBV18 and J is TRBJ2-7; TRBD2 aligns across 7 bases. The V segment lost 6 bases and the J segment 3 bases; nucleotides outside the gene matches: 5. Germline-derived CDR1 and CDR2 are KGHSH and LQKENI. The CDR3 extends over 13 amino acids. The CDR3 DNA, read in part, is TGTGCCAGCTCGCCGGGGGACTACTACGAG. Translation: CASSPGDYYE. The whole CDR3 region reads CASSPGDYYEQYF.

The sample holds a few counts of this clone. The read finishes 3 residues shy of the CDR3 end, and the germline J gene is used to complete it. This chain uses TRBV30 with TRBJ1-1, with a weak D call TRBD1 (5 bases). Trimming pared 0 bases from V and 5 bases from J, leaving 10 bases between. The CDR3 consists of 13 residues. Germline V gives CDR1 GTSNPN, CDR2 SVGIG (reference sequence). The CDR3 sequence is CAWSVARVTEAFF. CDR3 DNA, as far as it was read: TGTGCCTGGAGTGTAGCCAGGGTTACTGAA. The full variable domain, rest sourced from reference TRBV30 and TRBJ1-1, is SQTIHQWPATLVQPVGSPLSLECTVEGTSNPNLYWYRQAAGRGLQLLFYSVGIGQISSEVPQNLSASRPQDRQFILSSKKLLLSDSGFYLCAWSVARVTEAFFGQGTRLTVV.

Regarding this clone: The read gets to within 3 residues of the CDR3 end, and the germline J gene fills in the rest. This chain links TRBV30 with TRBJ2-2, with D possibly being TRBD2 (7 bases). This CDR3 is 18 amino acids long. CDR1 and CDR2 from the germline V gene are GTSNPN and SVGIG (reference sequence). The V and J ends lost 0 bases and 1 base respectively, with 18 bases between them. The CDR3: CAWSVGGFGTLNTGELFF. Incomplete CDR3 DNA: TGTGCCTGGAGTGTGGGGGGGTTTGGGACACTGAACACCGGGGAG.

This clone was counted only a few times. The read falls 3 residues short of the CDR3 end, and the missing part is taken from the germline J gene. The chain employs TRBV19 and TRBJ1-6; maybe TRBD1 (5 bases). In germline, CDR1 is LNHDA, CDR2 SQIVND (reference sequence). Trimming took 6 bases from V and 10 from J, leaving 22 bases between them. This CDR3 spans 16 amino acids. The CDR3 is CASRPQGFRGESPLHF. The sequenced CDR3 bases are TGTGCCAGTAGACCCCAGGGCTTTCGCGGAGAGTCACCC. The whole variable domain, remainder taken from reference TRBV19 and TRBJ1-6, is DGGITQSPKYLFRKEGQNVTLSCEQNLNHDAMYWYRQDPGQGLRLIYYSQIVNDFQKGDIAEGYSVSREKKESFPLTVTSAQKNPTAFYLCASRPQGFRGESPLHFGNGTRLTVT.

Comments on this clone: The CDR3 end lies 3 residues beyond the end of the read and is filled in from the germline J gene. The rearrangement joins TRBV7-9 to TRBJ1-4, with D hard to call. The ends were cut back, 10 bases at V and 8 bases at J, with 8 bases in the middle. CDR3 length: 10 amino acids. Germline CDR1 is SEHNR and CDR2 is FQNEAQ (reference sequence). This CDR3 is CATGGEKLFF. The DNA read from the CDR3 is TGTGCCACCGGCGGGGAAAAA.

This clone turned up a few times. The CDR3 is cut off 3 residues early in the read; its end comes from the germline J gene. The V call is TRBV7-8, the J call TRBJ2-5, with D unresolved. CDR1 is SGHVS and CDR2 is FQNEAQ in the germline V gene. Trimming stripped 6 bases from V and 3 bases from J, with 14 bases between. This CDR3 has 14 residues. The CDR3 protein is CASRPTYPEETQYF. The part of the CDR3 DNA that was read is TGTGCCAGCAGACCGACTTATCCAGAAGAGACC.

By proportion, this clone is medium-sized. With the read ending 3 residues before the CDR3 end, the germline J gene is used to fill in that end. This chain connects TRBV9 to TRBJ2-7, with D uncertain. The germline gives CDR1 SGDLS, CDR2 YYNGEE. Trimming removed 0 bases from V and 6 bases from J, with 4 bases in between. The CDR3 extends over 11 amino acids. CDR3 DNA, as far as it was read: TGTGCCAGCAGCGTAGGGCCCGAG. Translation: CASSVGPE. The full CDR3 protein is CASSVGPEQYF.